These 7 T cell receptor beta chains originate from one sample sequenced in a study of long-term antiretroviral therapy in people with HIV. Version v3.0 of the immunoSEQ assay was performed at survey level. Assay: immunoSEQ multiplex PCR; the TCRdb copy retains only in-frame clones and omits some. The sample contains about 22,000 clones, under 90% of which appear only once. Here the sequenced sample was unsorted PBMCs, taken 0.5 years before starting antiretroviral therapy. These receptors were collected from a man aged 35 to 55 with HIV.

The rearrangement uses TRBV20-1 and TRBJ2-5; no firm D call. The CDR3 loop spans 11 amino acids. Germline-derived CDR1 and CDR2 are DFQATT and SNEGSKA (reference sequence). V shed 3 bases and J shed 5 bases, with 7 bases lying between them. CDR3 loop: CSASHSETQYF. The CDR3 DNA reads as TGCAGTGCTAGTCATAGCGAGACCCAGTACTTC.

This rearrangement joins TRBV28 to TRBJ1-3; D possibly corresponds to TRBD1 (5 bases). The CDR3 extends over 15 amino acids. Germline assignment: CDR1 MDHEN and CDR2 SYDVKM. Trimming removed 4 bases from V and 3 bases from J, with 13 bases in between. CDR3 sequence (DNA): TGTGCCAGCAGTTCTCCCCCAGGGATTGGAAACACCATATATTTT. Protein sequence: CASSSPPGIGNTIYF.

The V gene is TRBV19, the J gene TRBJ2-3; 8 bases align to TRBD2. The CDR3 is 16 residues long. Germline assignment: CDR1 LNHDA and CDR2 SQIVND (reference sequence). V shed 7 bases and J 2 bases; nucleotides not matched to a gene: 11. CDR3 sequence (DNA): TGTGCCAGTACCCCGAGGAGGCGGGGGGACACAGATACGCAGTATTTT. Residues: CASTPRRRGDTDTQYF. Combining the CDR3 with reference TRBV19 and TRBJ2-3 gives the whole variable domain DGGITQSPKYLFRKEGQNVTLSCEQNLNHDAMYWYRQDPGQGLRLIYYSQIVNDFQKGDIAEGYSVSREKKESFPLTVTSAQKNPTAFYLCASTPRRRGDTDTQYFGPGTRLTVL.

This chain uses TRBV5-6 with TRBJ1-2, with TRBD1 identical over 7 bases. The CDR3 runs 15 residues. Germline values: CDR1 SGHDT, CDR2 YYEEEE. J lost 4 bases, V lost 4 bases, and 10 bases had no gene match. CDR3 sequence reads: CASSLGGDSVYGYTF. CDR3 coding DNA: TGTGCCAGCAGCCTGGGGGGGGACAGTGTCTATGGCTACACCTTC. The full variable domain, with the rest looked up from reference TRBV5-6 and TRBJ1-2, is DAGVTQSPTHLIKTRGQQVTLRCSPKSGHDTVSWYQQALGQGPQFIFQYYEEEERQRGNFPDRFSGHQFPNYSSELNVNALLLGDSALYLCASSLGGDSVYGYTFGSGTRLTVV.

The chain links TRBV2 to TRBJ1-2; TRBD1 is a possible D gene (6 bases). Trimming removed 3 bases at V and 8 bases at J, with 22 bases between. CDR3 length: 16 residues. The germline CDR1 and CDR2 sequences are SNHLY and FYNNEI. Here the CDR3 reads CASSENGPGAWEGYTF. DNA for the CDR3: TGTGCCAGCAGTGAGAACGGCCCAGGGGCATGGGAAGGCTACACCTTC.

The V gene is TRBV28, the J gene TRBJ1-1, with D maybe TRBD1 (6 bases). Trimming shortened V by 8 bases and J by 1 base, and 14 bases separated the two germline ends. The V gene's germline CDR1 is MDHEN and CDR2 SYDVKM. The CDR3 has 14 residues. CDR3 coding DNA: TGTGCCAGCTGTAGGGGACACTCGAACACTGAAGCTTTCTTT. Its protein is CASCRGHSNTEAFF. Together with reference TRBV28 and TRBJ1-1, the CDR3 gives the full variable domain: DVKVTQSSRYLVKRTGEKVFLECVQDMDHENMFWYRQDPGLGLRLIYFSYDVKMKEKGDIPEGYSVSREKKERFSLILESASTNQTSMYLCASCRGHSNTEAFFGQGTRLTVV.

The chain carries TRBV6-1 and TRBJ1-5, with 7 bases identical to TRBD1. The length of the CDR3 is 14 residues. Germline CDR1 MNHNS, CDR2 SASEGT. With V trimmed by 5 bases and J by 6 bases, 7 bases remained unmatched. Here the CDR3 DNA reads TGTGCCAGCAGTAGTACAGGGGCGAGTCAGCCCCAGCATTTT. This gives the protein CASSSTGASQPQHF.